The 3 T cell receptor beta chains presented below share a single source sample, sequenced in a study of T cells in localized non-small cell lung cancer. The method was immunoSEQ multiplex PCR; TCRdb's version includes in-frame clones alone and lacks a portion of them. The repertoire holds 1,700 or so clones, with 34% as singletons. The sequences come from lung tumor tissue, collected before any cancer treatment. These receptors were obtained from a male donor at least 60 years old with stage III squamous cell lung carcinoma.

In this sample, this clone turned up a few times. X marks the residue encoded by a base that is unread or ambiguous. This sequence joins TRBV19 and TRBJ2-5; 7 bases are shared with TRBD2. Germline V gives CDR1 LNHDA, CDR2 SQIVND (reference sequence). V lost 1 base and J lost 7; bases outside the gene matches: 9. The CDR3 loop spans 15 amino acids. CDR3 sequence reads: CASSIGAGXASTQYF. The DNA for the CDR3 is TGTGCCAGTAGTATAGGAGCGGGGRCCGCTTCGACCCAGTACTTC.

The rearrangement joins TRBV30 to TRBJ2-3; no reliable D call. V lost 5 bases and J 5 bases, leaving 11 bases between the germline ends. This CDR3 is built from 12 residues. Germline lookup yields CDR1 GTSNPN and CDR2 SVGIG (reference sequence). CDR3 residues: CAWGPIGDTQYF. As DNA, the CDR3 is TGTGCCTGGGGCCCAATCGGAGATACGCAGTATTTT.

The chain joins TRBV30 to TRBJ2-7; 8 bases are a match to TRBD1. The V gene's germline CDR1 is GTSNPN and CDR2 SVGIG (reference sequence). The junction had 13 bases not matched to a gene; V was cut back by 0 bases and J by 6 bases. This CDR3 has 16 amino acids. CDR3 DNA sequence: TGTGCCTGGAGTGTGGTCCCGACAGGGGTCGGAACCGAGCAGTACTTC. It specifies CAWSVVPTGVGTEQYF.